This T cell receptor (beta chain) originates from a study of shared clonotypes between healthy human individuals. Study overall: The study enrolled a couple of women and a few men aged 18 to 49. Study observations and caveats: Naive subsets usually exceeded memory subsets in estimated richness.

The germline V gene encodes CDR1 MGHRA and CDR2 YSYEKL. The length of the CDR3 is 14 residues. V lost 3 bases, J lost 8 bases, and 13 bases lay in between. A word on this clone: Its antigen is unknown.

Here immunoSEQ multiplex PCR was the method, and the copy in TCRdb shows in-frame clones only, minus some. Here the sample spans about 2.4 million clones, around 90% being singletons. This sequence was found in a man in his late teens or twenties in good health. The sequencing sample was made of naive CD4+ T cells sorted from blood. Subset: CD45RA+ positively selected. The chain couples TRBV4-1 to TRBJ1-4; D uncertain. Here the CDR3 reads CASSHEGWLEKLFF. The CDR3 DNA reads TGCGCCAGCAGCCACGAGGGATGGCTCGAAAAACTGTTTTTT.